Listed below are T cell receptor beta chains from one sample, sequenced in a study of shared clonotypes between healthy human individuals. The table came from immunoSEQ multiplex PCR; TCRdb's copy has only in-frame clones and leaves some out. The sample lists about 1.5 million clones, approximately 98% occurring once. The sequencing sample was made of naive CD4+ T cells sorted from blood. The receptors were sampled from a man aged 30 to 39 in good health. Each CDR3 is given with its conserved first and last residue. The D gene is left open where the match is weak. A clone size is listed for some rows: how often the clone was seen (once, few, many), or a class if it is expanded.

19,TRBV14,TRBJ2-1,TRBD2,-,CASSRRGAKLAGAYNEQFF,TGTGCCAGCAGCCGGAGGGGTGCAAAACTAGCGGGAGCATACAATGAGCAGTTCTTC
19,TRBV27,TRBJ2-1,-,-,CASSLNYGSGESSYNEQFF,TGTGCCAGCAGTTTAAACTACGGGAGCGGAGAGAGCTCCTACAATGAGCAGTTCTTC
18,TRBV5-1,TRBJ2-6,-,once,CASSPSPTRSTGANVLTF,TGCGCCAGCAGCCCATCCCCCACCAGGAGTACTGGGGCCAACGTCCTGACTTTC
12,TRBV19,TRBJ2-7,-,-,CATGTASYEQYF,TGTGCCACGGGGACGGCGTCCTACGAGCAGTACTTC
16,TRBV7-9,TRBJ2-7,TRBD2,-,CASTWKNSGSSYEQYF,TGTGCCAGCACATGGAAAAATAGCGGGAGCTCCTACGAGCAGTACTTC
16,TRBV5-1,TRBJ2-3,TRBD2,-,CASSSWTSGRPDTQYF,TGCGCCAGCAGCTCATGGACTAGCGGGAGACCAGATACGCAGTATTTT
16,TRBV5-4,TRBJ2-3,TRBD1,-,CASSSGQVTSTDTQYF,TGTGCCAGCAGCTCCGGACAGGTTACTAGCACAGATACGCAGTATTTT
15,TRBV6-5,TRBJ1-5,-,-,CASSPPGPGNQPQHF,TGTGCCAGCAGTCCTCCGGGGCCTGGCAATCAGCCCCAGCATTTT
13,TRBV6-6,TRBJ2-7,TRBD2,-,CASAGTTNYEQYF,TGTGCCAGCGCCGGGACTACCAACTACGAGCAGTACTTC
15,TRBV6-5,TRBJ2-2,-,-,CASSSRPVNTGELFF,TGTGCCAGCAGTTCTCGGCCAGTGAACACCGGGGAGCTGTTTTTT
16,TRBV11-2,TRBJ2-2,TRBD2,-,CASSRGLAGSAGELFF,TGTGCCAGCAGCAGGGGACTAGCGGGATCGGCCGGGGAGCTGTTTTTT
16,TRBV18,TRBJ2-1,TRBD1,-,CASSRAGTGAHNEQFF,TGTGCCAGCTCACGGGCCGGGACAGGGGCCCACAATGAGCAGTTCTTC
14,TRBV9,TRBJ2-1,-,-,CASSVAAFSNEQFF,TGCGCCAGCAGCGTAGCGGCGTTTAGCAATGAGCAGTTCTTC
14,TRBV7-9,TRBJ2-5,-,-,CASSLRRDQETQYF,TGTGCCAGCAGCTTGCGACGGGACCAAGAGACCCAGTACTTC
13,TRBV18,TRBJ1-1,-,-,CASSPVGQAEAFF,TGTGCCAGCTCACCGGTGGGTCAGGCTGAAGCTTTCTTT
10,TRBV10-2,TRBJ2-1,-,-,CASSDREQFF,TGCGCCAGCAGTGACAGGGAGCAGTTCTTC
14,TRBV9,TRBJ2-7,-,-,CASSVSGVENEQYF,TGTGCCAGCAGCGTAAGCGGAGTGGAAAACGAGCAGTACTTC
17,TRBV11-1,TRBJ2-1,TRBD2,-,CASILGTSGRLYNEQFF,TGTGCCAGCATTCTCGGGACTAGCGGGAGGTTGTACAATGAGCAGTTCTTC
12,TRBV5-5,TRBJ2-7,-,-,CASSLPGGEQYF,TGTGCCAGCAGCTTGCCGGGTGGAGAGCAGTACTTC
19,TRBV7-2,TRBJ2-3,-,-,CASSLARWGSGYKADTQYF,TGTGCCAGCAGCTTAGCCCGGTGGGGGAGTGGGTACAAAGCAGATACGCAGTATTTT
11,TRBV12-2,TRBJ2-7,-,-,CASRLTYEQYF,TGTGCAAGTCGCTTGACATACGAGCAGTACTTC
12,TRBV19,TRBJ2-1,-,-,CASSTTGYEQFF,TGTGCCAGTAGTACCACAGGGTACGAGCAGTTCTTC
15,TRBV5-1,TRBJ2-1,-,-,CASSPGITLVNEQFF,TGCGCCAGCAGTCCGGGGATCACATTAGTCAATGAGCAGTTCTTC
16,TRBV27,TRBJ2-7,TRBD2,-,CASSPIWGTGGNEQYF,TGTGCCAGCAGCCCGATCTGGGGGACGGGGGGAAACGAGCAGTACTTC
13,TRBV2,TRBJ2-1,TRBD2,few,CASSDGTSSEQFF,TGTGCCAGCAGTGATGGGACTAGCTCTGAGCAGTTCTTC
14,TRBV6-6,TRBJ1-5,-,-,CASSLGNYNQPQHF,TGTGCCAGCAGTTTAGGAAACTACAATCAGCCCCAGCATTTT
15,TRBV7-6,TRBJ1-3,-,-,CASSTRDTSGNTIYF,TGTGCCAGCAGCACCCGAGACACCTCTGGAAACACCATATATTTT
14,TRBV6-5,TRBJ1-4,TRBD1,-,CASSSGTGREKLFF,TGTGCCAGCAGTTCCGGGACAGGGAGAGAAAAACTGTTTTTT
16,TRBV25-1,TRBJ1-1,-,-,CASSEGLGVINTEAFF,TGTGCCAGCAGTGAAGGTCTGGGGGTAATTAACACTGAAGCTTTCTTT
16,TRBV5-4,TRBJ2-7,TRBD2,-,CASSLGSSGASYEQYF,TGTGCCAGCAGCCTGGGGTCTAGCGGAGCTTCCTACGAGCAGTACTTC
15,TRBV9,TRBJ2-7,TRBD2,once,CASSAQGLAGDEQYF,TGTGCCAGCAGCGCTCAAGGACTAGCGGGAGACGAGCAGTACTTC
13,TRBV2,TRBJ1-1,-,-,CASTDQRNTEAFF,TGTGCCAGCACGGATCAGAGGAACACTGAAGCTTTCTTT
14,TRBV14,TRBJ2-1,-,-,CASSPNLFENEQFF,TGTGCCAGCAGCCCCAACCTATTCGAAAATGAGCAGTTCTTC